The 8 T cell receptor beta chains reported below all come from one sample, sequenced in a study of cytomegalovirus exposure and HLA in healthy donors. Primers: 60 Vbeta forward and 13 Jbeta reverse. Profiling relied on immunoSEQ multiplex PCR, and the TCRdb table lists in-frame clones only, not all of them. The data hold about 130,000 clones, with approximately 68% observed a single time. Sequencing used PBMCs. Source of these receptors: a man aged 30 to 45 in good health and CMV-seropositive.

Here the CDR3 DNA reads TGTGCCTCCCTCCCGGACAGGGAAGGTACTGAAGCTTTCTTT. Amino acid sequence: CASLPDREGTEAFF. This chain joins TRBV30 and TRBJ1-1, with 8 bases lining up with TRBD1. From germline, CDR1 is GTSNPN and CDR2 SVGIG (reference sequence). This CDR3 region has 14 residues. V shed 7 bases, J shed 5 bases, and the junction held 12 bases outside the gene matches.

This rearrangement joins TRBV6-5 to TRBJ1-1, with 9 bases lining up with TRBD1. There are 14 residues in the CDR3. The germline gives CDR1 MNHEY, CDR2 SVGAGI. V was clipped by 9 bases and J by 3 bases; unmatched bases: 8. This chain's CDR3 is CASYRDRVYTEAFF. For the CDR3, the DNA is TGTGCCAGTTACCGGGACAGGGTATACACTGAAGCTTTCTTT.

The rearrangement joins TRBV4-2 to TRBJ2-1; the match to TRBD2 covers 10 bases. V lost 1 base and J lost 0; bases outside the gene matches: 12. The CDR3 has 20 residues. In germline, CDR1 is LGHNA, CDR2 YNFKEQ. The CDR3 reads CASSQGPGTSDRSSYNEQFF. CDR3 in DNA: TGTGCCAGCAGCCAAGGCCCCGGGACTAGCGACAGGAGCTCCTACAATGAGCAGTTCTTC.

Here the CDR3 reads CSVEQGVASGSYSYEQYF. CDR3 coding DNA: TGCAGCGTTGAACAGGGGGTGGCTAGCGGGAGTTACTCCTACGAGCAGTACTTC. The chain joins TRBV29-1 to TRBJ2-7, with 10 bases lining up with TRBD2. J was trimmed by 0 bases and V by 2 bases; bases with no gene match: 13. This CDR3 has 18 amino acids. Per germline, CDR1 SQVTM and CDR2 ANQGSEA.

The chain's CDR3 is CASSLGGLEETQYF. CDR3 DNA sequence: TGTGCCAGCAGCTTAGGAGGACTAGAAGAGACCCAGTACTTC. This chain uses TRBV13 with TRBJ2-5; 7 bases map to TRBD2. CDR3 length: 14 amino acids. Unmatched junction bases numbered 1, after V lost 0 bases and J lost 3 bases. Germline V gene data show CDR1 as PRHDT and CDR2 as FYEKMQ (reference sequence).

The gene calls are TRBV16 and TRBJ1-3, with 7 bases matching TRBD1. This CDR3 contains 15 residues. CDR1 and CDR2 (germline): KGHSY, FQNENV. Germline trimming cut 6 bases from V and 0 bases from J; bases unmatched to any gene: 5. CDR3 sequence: CASSKRDSSGNTIYF. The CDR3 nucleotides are TGTGCCAGCAGTAAACGGGACAGCTCTGGAAACACCATATATTTT.

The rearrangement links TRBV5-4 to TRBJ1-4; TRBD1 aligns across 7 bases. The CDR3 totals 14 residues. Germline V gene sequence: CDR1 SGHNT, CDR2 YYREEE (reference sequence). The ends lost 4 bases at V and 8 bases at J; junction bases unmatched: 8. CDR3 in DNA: TGTGCCAGCAGCGGAGGGGGCGCGAGGGAAAAACTGTTTTTT. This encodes CASSGGGAREKLFF.

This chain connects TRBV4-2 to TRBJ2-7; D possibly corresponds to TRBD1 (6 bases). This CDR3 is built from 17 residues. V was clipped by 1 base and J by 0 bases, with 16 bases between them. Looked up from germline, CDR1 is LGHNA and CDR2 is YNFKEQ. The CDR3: CASSQGPTGQTSYEQYF. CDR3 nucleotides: TGTGCCAGCAGCCAAGGCCCCACAGGACAGACCTCCTACGAGCAGTACTTC.